The clone carrying this T cell receptor (beta chain) was found many times. Its antigen is unknown. This CDR3 is missing its conserved last phenylalanine or tryptophan, likely due to a read error. The CDR3 consists of 15 residues. With 4 bases removed from V and 0 bases from J, the gap between germline ends came to 10 bases. The germline gives CDR1 MNHNS, CDR2 SASEGT. The TCR beta library used iRepertoire HTBI primers with Arm-PCR amplification of CDR3. One entry per CDR3 protein results from TCRdb running MiXCR on the multiplex PCR reads. This table has about 320,000 distinct CDR3 sequences, under 20% appearing once. This entry belongs to a study of regulatory T cells in long-lasting Graves disease. Study-wide background: Duration of antithyroid drug therapy among newly diagnosed Graves' patients was under 3 months. General study points: TRBV28 was favored in persistent disease, as were TRBJ1-2 and TRBJ2-5. Results may be inaccurate due to the small sample size.

Time point meaning: newly diagnosed GD, antithyroid drugs for less than 3 months. PBMC-derived RNA was used for the TCR library. The source material was peripheral blood mononuclear cells (PBMCs), sampled at new diagnosis, from a patient treated with antithyroid drugs. This chain connects TRBV6-1 to TRBJ1-5; D uncertain. This receptor was identified in a female donor with Graves disease. The CDR3 coding sequence is TGTGCCAGCAGTGTGAGCCTTTATAGCAATCAGCCCCAGCATTCT. This sequence encodes CASSVSLYSNQPQHS.